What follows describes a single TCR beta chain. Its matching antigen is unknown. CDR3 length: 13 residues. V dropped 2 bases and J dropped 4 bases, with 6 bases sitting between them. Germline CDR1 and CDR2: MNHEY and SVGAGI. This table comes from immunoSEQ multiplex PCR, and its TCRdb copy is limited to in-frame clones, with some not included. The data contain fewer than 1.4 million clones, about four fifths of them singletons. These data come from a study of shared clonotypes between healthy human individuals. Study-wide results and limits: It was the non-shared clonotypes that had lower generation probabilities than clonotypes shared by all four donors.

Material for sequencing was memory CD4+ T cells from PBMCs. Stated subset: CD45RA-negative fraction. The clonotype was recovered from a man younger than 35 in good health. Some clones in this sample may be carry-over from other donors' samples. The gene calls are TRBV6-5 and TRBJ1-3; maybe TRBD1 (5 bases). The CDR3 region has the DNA TGTGCCAGCAGTTACAACAGGGGAAACACCATATATTTT. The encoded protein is CASSYNRGNTIYF.